This entry lists 17 T cell receptor beta chains sequenced from one sample in a study of blood T cell repertoires in COVID-19. TCRdb's copy holds only in-frame clones and misses some; the assay was immunoSEQ multiplex PCR. The data contain some 300,000 clones, nearly 90% of them singletons. The sequencing input was peripheral blood. These receptors came from a woman in her forties with COVID-19, enrolled during active disease.

The chain combines TRBV13 with TRBJ2-7; 9 bases line up with TRBD1. Germline CDR1 is PRHDT and CDR2 is FYEKMQ (reference sequence). The CDR3 runs to 17 residues. V lost 6 bases, J lost 0 bases, and 12 bases stayed unmatched. In DNA, the CDR3 is TGTGCCAGCAGTTCGTGGGGACAGGGAGGTAGCTCCTACGAGCAGTACTTC. This translates into CASSSWGQGGSSYEQYF.

The chain is built from TRBV6-1 and TRBJ2-1; a possible D gene is TRBD2 (6 bases). Germline-derived CDR1 and CDR2 are MNHNS and SASEGT. This CDR3 comprises 15 residues. The V end was cut by 2 bases, the J end by 6 bases, with 14 bases between. The CDR3 reads CASSESGREANEQFF. For the CDR3, the DNA is TGTGCCAGCAGTGAATCGGGCAGGGAGGCCAATGAGCAGTTCTTC.

The chain uses TRBV3-1 (or the pseudogene TRBV3-2) and TRBJ2-7, with TRBD2 matching 13 bases. CDR3 size: 15 residues. Trimming removed 0 bases from V and 6 bases from J; junction bases left unmatched: 2. Germline-derived CDR1 and CDR2 are LGHDT and YNNKEL (reference sequence). This CDR3 reads CASSQETSGRSEQYF. CDR3 nucleotide sequence: TGTGCCAGCAGCCAAGAGACTAGCGGGAGGTCCGAGCAGTACTTC.

The chain joins TRBV10-1 to TRBJ2-7, with D maybe TRBD2 (5 bases). CDR3 length equals 16 residues. Germline V gene sequence: CDR1 WNHNN, CDR2 SYGVQD (reference sequence). The V and J ends lost 3 bases and 4 bases respectively, with 19 bases between them. The CDR3 is CASSDASYNRPYEQYF. The CDR3 DNA reads TGCGCCAGCAGTGACGCTAGCTACAACCGACCTTACGAGCAGTACTTC.

The chain joins TRBV24-1 to TRBJ1-5, with no clear D. The CDR3 contains 15 residues. Germline V gene lookup returns CDR1 KGHDR and CDR2 SFDVKD. With 8 bases removed from V and 2 bases from J, the gap between germline ends came to 15 bases. This CDR3 reads CATISRGHRNQPQHF. The CDR3 DNA sequence: TGTGCCACCATATCGAGAGGGCACCGCAATCAGCCCCAGCATTTT.

The chain links TRBV6-5 to TRBJ1-2, with TRBD1 identical over 7 bases. CDR3 length: 13 residues. The ends lost 2 bases at V and 11 bases at J; junction bases unmatched: 8. From germline, CDR1 is MNHEY and CDR2 SVGAGI. Here the CDR3 reads CASSYGTERTYTF. The CDR3 DNA reads as TGTGCCAGCAGTTACGGGACAGAACGGACATACACCTTC.

In DNA form, the CDR3 reads TGTGCCAGCAGCTCATGGACAGCAAGCTCCTATAATTCACCCCTCCACTTT. This encodes CASSSWTASSYNSPLHF. The V and J genes are TRBV5-6 and TRBJ1-6, with a tentative D call TRBD1 (6 bases). Germline V gene sequence: CDR1 SGHDT, CDR2 YYEEEE. There are 17 residues in the CDR3. The V gene lost 3 bases and the J gene lost 0 bases, with 13 bases spanning the gap.

The rearrangement links TRBV19 to TRBJ1-1; no reliable D call. Trimming stripped 5 bases from V and 8 bases from J, with 18 bases between. Germline V CDR1 and CDR2: LNHDA, SQIVND (reference sequence). The CDR3 has 14 amino acids. The CDR3 protein is CASSLVASSAEAFF. CDR3 nucleotide sequence: TGTGCCAGTAGTCTTGTGGCTTCTTCCGCCGAAGCTTTCTTT.

On this clone itself: The identical CDR3 is also encoded by other nucleotide sequences in the sample. V gene TRBV30 combines with J gene TRBJ1-5; D is perhaps TRBD1 (5 bases). The germline V gene has CDR1 GTSNPN and CDR2 SVGIG (reference sequence). This CDR3 comprises 13 residues. The V and J ends lost 5 bases and 6 bases respectively, with 14 bases between them. CDR3 bases: TGTGCCTGGGCAGGGCCGGGCGGTCAGCCCCAGCATTTT. This codes for CAWAGPGGQPQHF.

The chain recombines TRBV10-3 with TRBJ2-7, with 8 bases identical to TRBD2. Germline V gene data show CDR1 as ENHRY and CDR2 as SYGVKD. Losses at the gene ends were 7 bases for V and 7 bases for J; bases not matched to a gene: 15. This CDR3 region has 15 residues. CDR3 DNA sequence: TGTGCCATCACCGGGGGGGGCTCCTCGGAGGGAGAGCAGTACTTC. Amino acid sequence: CAITGGGSSEGEQYF.

J is TRBJ2-3 and V is TRBV9; weak D call: TRBD2 (5 bases). Germline V gives CDR1 SGDLS, CDR2 YYNGEE. CDR3 length: 16 residues. Trimming took off 0 bases at V and 2 bases at J, with 13 bases between the two ends. Written as DNA, the CDR3 is TGTGCCAGCAGCGTAGTTGGGGTCGGGATCACAGATACGCAGTATTTT. Translated: CASSVVGVGITDTQYF.

This chain joins TRBV15 and TRBJ2-5; the D gene is possibly TRBD1 (6 bases). The length of the CDR3 is 15 residues. Germline lookup yields CDR1 LNHNV and CDR2 YYDKDF (reference sequence). Trimming removed 0 bases from V and 7 bases from J, with 15 bases in between. The CDR3 here is CATSRDFGGTGTQYF. The CDR3 DNA reads TGTGCCACCAGCAGAGATTTTGGGGGCACGGGGACCCAGTACTTC.

The genes are TRBV6-2 or TRBV6-3 and TRBJ2-1; 7 nucleotides match TRBD2. Looked up from germline, CDR1 is MNHEY and CDR2 is SVGEGT. The trim removed 4 bases at V and 7 bases at J, leaving 13 bases unmatched. The CDR3 is 16 amino acids. CDR3: CASSWVAGIPSNEQFF. The CDR3 DNA reads as TGTGCCAGCAGTTGGGTAGCGGGCATTCCTTCGAATGAGCAGTTCTTC.

The chain carries TRBV19 and TRBJ1-2; TRBD1 might be the D (5 bases). The CDR3 has 15 residues. Between the trimmed V and J ends, which lost 7 bases and 4 bases, there was a span of 19 bases. Per the germline V gene, CDR1 is LNHDA and CDR2 is SQIVND (reference sequence). CDR3 DNA sequence: TGTGCCAGTACCCGATCGGAGGGAGGGACCTATGGCTACACCTTC. Encoded protein: CASTRSEGGTYGYTF.

This rearrangement joins TRBV4-3 to TRBJ1-6, with D perhaps matching TRBD1 (6 bases). Trimming left V 0 bases short and J 9 bases short, with 18 bases between. The CDR3 totals 17 residues. Germline loops: CDR1 LGHNA, CDR2 YSLEER. DNA of the CDR3: TGCGCCAGCAGCCAAGAGAGGGGCAGGGGTGATCGTTCACCCCTCCACTTT. Amino acid sequence: CASSQERGRGDRSPLHF.

The chain links TRBV5-5 to TRBJ2-3, with D perhaps matching TRBD2 (5 bases). Germline CDR1 and CDR2: SGHKS and YYEKEE (reference sequence). V lost 0 bases, J lost 2 bases, and 10 bases lay in between. The CDR3 is 15 residues long. The CDR3 region is CASSLDLADTDTQYF. Written as DNA, the CDR3 is TGTGCCAGCAGCTTGGATCTAGCCGACACAGATACGCAGTATTTT.

The V and J genes are TRBV11-2 and TRBJ1-1; D might be TRBD1 (5 bases). The germline V and J ends were trimmed by 6 bases and 2 bases, with 19 bases remaining between them. This CDR3 has 16 amino acids. Germline values: CDR1 SGHAT, CDR2 FQNNGV. This CDR3 reads CASRVGVFGRNTEAFF. The CDR3, as DNA: TGTGCCAGCAGAGTAGGGGTTTTCGGCCGAAACACTGAAGCTTTCTTT.